Shown below are 14 T cell receptor beta chains from a single sample sequenced in a study of cytomegalovirus exposure and HLA in healthy donors. In the PCR, 60 Vbeta and 13 Jbeta primers were used. Data came from immunoSEQ multiplex PCR; TCRdb stores just in-frame clones and leaves some out. The sample carries about 93,000 clones, roughly four fifths recorded once. Sequenced sample: PBMCs. The receptors derive from a man in his thirties or forties in good health and CMV-seronegative.

This clone was detected a few times. The gene calls are TRBV11-1 and TRBJ2-3, with D perhaps matching TRBD1 (7 bases). CDR1 is SGHAT and CDR2 is FQDESV in the germline V gene (reference sequence). V shed 5 bases and J shed 2 bases, with 14 bases lying between them. The CDR3 runs to 15 residues. CDR3 bases: TGTGCCAGCAGCCGGGGGACAGACCCCACAGATACGCAGTATTTT. This encodes CASSRGTDPTDTQYF.

The chain uses TRBV7-8 and TRBJ2-7, with 7 nucleotides matching TRBD1. The germline V gene has CDR1 SGHVS and CDR2 FQNEAQ. With 1 base clipped from V and 2 bases from J, the junction kept 2 bases outside the gene matches. This CDR3 has 14 residues. CDR3 in amino acids: CASSLGQGTYEQYF. The CDR3 DNA follows: TGTGCCAGCAGCTTAGGACAGGGTACCTACGAGCAGTACTTC.

V and J are TRBV19 and TRBJ1-5, with a possible D match to TRBD1 (5 bases). CDR3 length equals 16 residues. CDR1 is LNHDA, CDR2 SQIVND, per germline (reference sequence). Trimming left V 1 base short and J 0 bases short, with 10 bases between. CDR3 protein: CASSIGGGNSNQPQHF. The CDR3 DNA follows: TGTGCCAGTAGTATAGGGGGCGGTAATAGCAATCAGCCCCAGCATTTT.

The rearrangement joins TRBV9 to TRBJ1-2, with D perhaps matching TRBD1 (6 bases). CDR1 and CDR2 from the germline V gene are SGDLS and YYNGEE. CDR3 length: 16 amino acids. V dropped 5 bases and J dropped 4 bases, with 21 bases sitting between them. This CDR3 reads CASSDSGAGVAYGYTF. Written as DNA, the CDR3 is TGTGCCAGCAGTGACTCTGGGGCAGGGGTTGCCTATGGCTACACCTTC. The complete variable domain, with remaining parts taken from reference TRBV9 and TRBJ1-2, reads DSGVTQTPKHLITATGQRVTLRCSPRSGDLSVYWYQQSLDQGLQFLIQYYNGEERAKGNILERFSAQQFPDLHSELNLSSLELGDSALYFCASSDSGAGVAYGYTFGSGTRLTVV.

This chain joins TRBV27 and TRBJ1-5, with 12 nucleotides matching TRBD1. CDR3 length: 16 amino acids. The ends lost 4 bases at V and 4 bases at J; junction bases unmatched: 5. Germline lookup yields CDR1 MNHEY and CDR2 SMNVEV (reference sequence). Written as DNA, the CDR3 is TGTGCCAGCAGTTCGGGACAGGGGGCTTGGAATCAGCCCCAGCATTTT. This codes for CASSSGQGAWNQPQHF.

The rearrangement joins TRBV7-9 to TRBJ1-1; maybe TRBD1 (6 bases). Between the trimmed V and J ends, which lost 1 base and 10 bases, there was a span of 16 bases. Germline assignment: CDR1 SEHNR and CDR2 FQNEAQ (reference sequence). The CDR3 consists of 14 residues. CDR3 sequence reads: CASSLGGARESAFF. The CDR3 coding sequence is TGTGCCAGCAGCTTAGGGGGGGCGCGGGAGTCAGCTTTCTTT.

This clone was seen a few times. J is TRBJ2-7 and V is TRBV23-1; possible D gene TRBD1, 5 bases. TRBV23-1 is filed as an ORF, its function uncertain. The V and J ends lost 3 bases and 5 bases respectively, with 17 bases between them. The CDR3 has 15 amino acids. CDR3 in amino acids: CASSHVTRGPHEQYV. CDR3 bases: TGCGCCAGCAGTCATGTCACAAGGGGTCCCCACGAGCAGTACGTC.

The V gene is TRBV4-2, the J gene TRBJ1-3; weak D call: TRBD1 (5 bases). Trimming shortened V by 0 bases and J by 4 bases, and 10 bases separated the two germline ends. The germline gives CDR1 LGHNA, CDR2 YNFKEQ. The CDR3 totals 15 residues. The CDR3: CASSQDGGGGNTIYF. The CDR3 DNA reads TGTGCCAGCAGCCAAGATGGGGGAGGAGGAAACACCATATATTTT.

This chain joins TRBV7-6 and TRBJ2-2; 7 bases align to TRBD1. J was trimmed by 1 base and V by 3 bases; bases with no gene match: 5. The CDR3 extends over 16 amino acids. Germline V CDR1 and CDR2: SGHVS, FNYEAQ. CDR3 nucleotide sequence: TGTGCCAGCAGCTTTTTCCGGGACAGGAACACCGGGGAGCTGTTTTTT. It encodes CASSFFRDRNTGELFF. Using reference TRBV7-6 and TRBJ2-2 for the parts outside the CDR3, the full variable domain is GAGVSQSPRYKVTKRGQDVALRCDPISGHVSLYWYRQALGQGPEFLTYFNYEAQQDKSGLPNDRFSAERPEGSISTLTIQRTEQRDSAMYRCASSFFRDRNTGELFFGEGSRLTVL.

This chain joins TRBV2 and TRBJ2-3; 8 nucleotides agree with TRBD2. Looked up from germline, CDR1 is SNHLY and CDR2 is FYNNEI. J lost 1 base, V lost 6 bases, and 6 bases had no gene match. This CDR3 is 15 amino acids long. CDR3 in amino acids: CASSPRAGGTDTQYF. CDR3 DNA sequence: TGTGCCAGCAGCCCCAGAGCGGGGGGCACAGATACGCAGTATTTT.

The rearrangement links TRBV9 to TRBJ2-3; TRBD2 agrees at 8 bases. Germline V gives CDR1 SGDLS, CDR2 YYNGEE. The CDR3 loop spans 13 amino acids. With 2 bases clipped from V and 9 bases from J, the junction kept 5 bases outside the gene matches. The CDR3 nucleotides are TGTGCCAGCAGCGTGGCGGGGGGTGGGACGCAGTATTTT. Translating it yields CASSVAGGGTQYF.

The J gene is TRBJ1-5, the V gene TRBV28; 7 bases agree with TRBD1. This CDR3 has 12 amino acids. V was clipped by 6 bases and J by 9 bases; unmatched bases: 5. CDR1 and CDR2 from the germline V gene are MDHEN and SYDVKM. In DNA, the CDR3 is TGTGCCAGCAGCACAGGGGTCCGGCCCCAGCATTTT. As protein: CASSTGVRPQHF.

The CDR3 region has the DNA TGCGCCAGCAGCCAAGGAATTAACTCGAACACTGAAGCTTTCTTT. As protein: CASSQGINSNTEAFF. The rearrangement joins TRBV4-3 to TRBJ1-1; D is unclear. V was pared by 1 base and J by 1 base, with 10 bases between. CDR3 length: 15 amino acids. CDR1 LGHNA and CDR2 YSLEER come from the germline V gene.

This clone was seen ten or more times. The CDR3: CASSAGYGYGYTF. In DNA, the CDR3 is TGTGCCAGCAGCGCAGGGTACGGCTATGGCTACACCTTC. The chain has TRBV27 and TRBJ1-2; a weak D match, TRBD1 (5 bases). Per germline, CDR1 MNHEY and CDR2 SMNVEV (reference sequence). V lost 6 bases and J 4 bases, leaving 12 bases between the germline ends. This CDR3 contains 13 residues.